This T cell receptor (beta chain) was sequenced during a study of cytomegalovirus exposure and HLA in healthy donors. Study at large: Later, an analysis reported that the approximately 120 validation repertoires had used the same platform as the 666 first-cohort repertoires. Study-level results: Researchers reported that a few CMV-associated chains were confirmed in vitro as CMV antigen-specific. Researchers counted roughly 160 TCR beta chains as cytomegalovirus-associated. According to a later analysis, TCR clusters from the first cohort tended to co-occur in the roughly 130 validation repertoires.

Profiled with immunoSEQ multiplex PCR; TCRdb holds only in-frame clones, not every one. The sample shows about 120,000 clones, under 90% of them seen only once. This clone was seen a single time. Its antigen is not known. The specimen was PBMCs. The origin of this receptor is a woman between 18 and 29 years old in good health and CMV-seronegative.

In DNA, the CDR3 is TGTGCCACCGGGCGGGAAAACATTCAGTACTTC. This sequence encodes CATGRENIQYF. The J gene is TRBJ2-4, the V gene TRBV15; D is perhaps TRBD2 (5 bases). Trimming removed 8 bases from V and 5 bases from J, with 7 bases in between. Germline-derived CDR1 and CDR2 are LNHNV and YYDKDF (reference sequence). The CDR3 runs to 11 residues.